A single sample gave rise to the 13 T cell receptor beta chains below, sequenced in a study of blood T cells in healthy people across ages. Then a second PCR, running roughly 7 to 11 cycles, was carried out with a sample-barcoded 5' primer and a J-beta primer mix. One entry per CDR3 protein, called by TCRdb with MiXCR from the 5' RACE reads. The sample consists of about 680,000 distinct CDR3 sequences, roughly 50% of them appearing once. Sequenced material: blood. These receptors came from a woman aged 60 to 75 in good health.

The sample holds a few counts of this clonotype. The V and J genes are TRBV6-5 and TRBJ2-3; possible D gene TRBD2, 6 bases. CDR1 is MNHEY, CDR2 SVGAGI, per germline. Deletions cut 2 bases from V and 5 bases from J, with 14 bases between. This CDR3 contains 15 residues. As DNA, the CDR3 is TGTGCCAGCAGTTACGAAGGAGGGTTTGGAGATACGCAGTATTTT. Encoded protein: CASSYEGGFGDTQYF.

The chain has TRBV27 and TRBJ1-2; 12 bases agree with TRBD1. This CDR3 is built from 16 residues. V trimming: 5 bases; J trimming: 3 bases; junction bases outside the gene matches: 7. Germline CDR1 is MNHEY and CDR2 is SMNVEV (reference sequence). The CDR3 loop is CASSVGTGGRDYGYTF. CDR3 in DNA: TGTGCCAGCAGTGTGGGGACAGGGGGCAGGGACTATGGCTACACCTTC.

The CDR3 protein is CASSPRDYNEQYF. The CDR3 bases are TGTGCCAGCAGCCCCCGGGACTACAATGAGCAGTACTTC. This rearrangement joins TRBV14 to TRBJ2-1, with TRBD2 matching over 7 bases. The J call may be mistaken, given a closer DNA end match to TRBJ2-7. The CDR3 is made up of 13 amino acids. CDR1 and CDR2 from the germline V gene are SGHDN and FVKESK.

This rearrangement joins TRBV5-6 to TRBJ1-1; maybe TRBD1 (6 bases). Germline V lookup: CDR1 SGHDT, CDR2 YYEEEE. This CDR3 region has 13 residues. V was shortened by 4 bases and J by 3 bases, with 10 bases between the two germline ends. For the CDR3, the DNA is TGTGCCAGCAGCGGGGACATCCACACTGAAGCTTTCTTT. Protein: CASSGDIHTEAFF.

The rearrangement joins TRBV30 to TRBJ1-2, with 9 positions matching TRBD1. After removal of 3 bases from V and 7 bases from J, the junction contained 3 bases not matched to a gene. Germline loops: CDR1 GTSNPN, CDR2 SVGIG (reference sequence). The CDR3 runs 12 residues. In DNA form, the CDR3 reads TGTGCCTGGAGGACAGGGGGTCGTGGCTACACCTTC. This sequence encodes CAWRTGGRGYTF.

V gene TRBV11-2 combines with J gene TRBJ2-5; TRBD1 is a possible D gene (5 bases). CDR3 size: 17 residues. Germline loops: CDR1 SGHAT, CDR2 FQNNGV. Trimming pared 3 bases from V and 2 bases from J, leaving 19 bases between. The CDR3 nucleotides read TGTGCCAGCAGCTTCGGTAGCAGGGCCACTCCACAAGAGACCCAGTACTTC. It codes for CASSFGSRATPQETQYF.

The chain joins TRBV10-3 to TRBJ2-5; 7 bases are a match to TRBD2. The CDR3 is 15 amino acids. Germline lookup yields CDR1 ENHRY and CDR2 SYGVKD. The V and J ends lost 2 bases and 4 bases, in that order; junction bases with no gene match: 7. CDR3 protein: CAISEPGLGGETQYF. The CDR3 coding sequence is TGTGCCATCAGTGAGCCAGGACTAGGCGGAGAGACCCAGTACTTC.

This clonotype was counted a few times. CDR3 nucleotide sequence: TGCAGCGTTGGACTAGGCAGAAAGATCACAGATACGCAGTATTTT. Its protein product is CSVGLGRKITDTQYF. The chain employs TRBV29-1 and TRBJ2-3, with a weak D call TRBD2 (6 bases). The CDR3 is made up of 15 amino acids. V dropped 4 bases and J dropped 2 bases, with 16 bases sitting between them. Germline lookup yields CDR1 SQVTM and CDR2 ANQGSEA.

The rearrangement joins TRBV29-1 to TRBJ2-2; the D gene is possibly TRBD2 (5 bases). Deletions cut 2 bases from V and 7 bases from J, with 8 bases between. CDR3 size: 12 residues. The germline V gene has CDR1 SQVTM and CDR2 ANQGSEA. CDR3 amino acids: CSVERGRGELFF. Here the CDR3 DNA reads TGCAGCGTTGAACGGGGTCGCGGGGAGCTGTTTTTT.

This clonotype has a handful of counts. The gene calls are TRBV20-1 and TRBJ2-2, with D perhaps TRBD2 (6 bases). Germline V CDR1 and CDR2: DFQATT, SNEGSKA (reference sequence). Trimming took off 0 bases at V and 3 bases at J, with 11 bases between the two ends. The CDR3 length is 15 residues. CDR3 nucleotides: TGCAGTGCTAGAGAGGGGGGATTCTACACCGGGGAGCTGTTTTTT. This translates into CSAREGGFYTGELFF.

V usage is TRBV5-4 and J usage is TRBJ2-7; no clear D gene. The end of the DNA fits TRBJ2-4 better, so the J call may be wrong. Germline CDR1 is SGHNT and CDR2 is YYREEE (reference sequence). The CDR3 totals 13 residues. In DNA form, the CDR3 reads TGTGCCAGCAGCCCTGAAGTTAGTAACATTCAGTACTTC. Translating it yields CASSPEVSNIQYF.

The rearrangement links TRBV4-1 to TRBJ1-6; D gene ambiguous. V lost 0 bases and J lost 7, with 13 bases in between. Germline V gives CDR1 MGHRA, CDR2 YSYEKL. The CDR3 sequence is 16 residues long. CDR3 nucleotides: TGCGCCAGCAGCCAAGAGGGTGTAGGGTTGAATTCACCCCTCCACTTT. This encodes CASSQEGVGLNSPLHF.

In its sample, this clonotype was seen a few times. V and J are TRBV7-2 and TRBJ2-1; 12 bases fit TRBD2. V lost 0 bases and J lost 4; bases outside the gene matches: 4. The CDR3 is made up of 17 amino acids. Germline V lookup: CDR1 SGHTA, CDR2 FQGNSA. CDR3 coding DNA: TGTGCCAGCAGCTTAGCGACTAGCGGGAGAATTTACAATGAGCAGTTCTTC. Translated: CASSLATSGRIYNEQFF.